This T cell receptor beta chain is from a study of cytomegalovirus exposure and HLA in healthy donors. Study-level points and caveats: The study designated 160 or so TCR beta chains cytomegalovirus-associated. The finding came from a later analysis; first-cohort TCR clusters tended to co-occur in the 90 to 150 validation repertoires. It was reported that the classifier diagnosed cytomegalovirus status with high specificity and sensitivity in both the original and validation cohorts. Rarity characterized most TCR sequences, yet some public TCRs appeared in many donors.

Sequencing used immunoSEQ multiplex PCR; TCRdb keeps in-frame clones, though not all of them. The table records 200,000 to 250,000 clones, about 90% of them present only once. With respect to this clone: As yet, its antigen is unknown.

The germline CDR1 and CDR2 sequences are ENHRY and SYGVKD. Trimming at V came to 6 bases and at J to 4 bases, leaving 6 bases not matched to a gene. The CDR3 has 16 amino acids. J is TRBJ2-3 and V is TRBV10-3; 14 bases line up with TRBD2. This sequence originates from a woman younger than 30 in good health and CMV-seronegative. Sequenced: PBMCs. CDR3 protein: CAISPGTSGSADTQYF. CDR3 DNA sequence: TGTGCCATCAGCCCCGGGACTAGCGGGAGTGCAGATACGCAGTATTTT.